This entry is about one TCR beta chain. Its antigen is as yet unknown. The data originate from a study of cytomegalovirus exposure and HLA in healthy donors. Turning to the study itself: Within the Caucasian-associated ancestry cluster were around 80% of the roughly 380 genotyped donors.

General study points: An Asian-associated ancestry cluster reportedly showed fewer N-insertions than the roughly 600-donor mean in a later analysis. In a later analysis, HLA-associated beta chains showed higher expansion and lower generation probabilities than comparable chains.

PCR involved 60 Vbeta and 13 Jbeta primers. Profiling relied on immunoSEQ multiplex PCR, and the TCRdb table lists in-frame clones only, not all of them. This table has around 130,000 clones, 74% appearing once. Germline CDR1 MNHEY, CDR2 SMNVEV (reference sequence). This CDR3 contains 16 residues. J lost 0 bases, V lost 2 bases, and 7 bases had no gene match. Donors showed nominal health when sampled, although they likely had unrecorded immune exposures. This sequence originates from a woman in her forties or fifties in good health and CMV-seropositive. The chain has TRBV27 and TRBJ2-7; 7 bases fit TRBD1. The specimen was PBMCs. The CDR3 region is CASSLHRKGASYEQYF. DNA for the CDR3: TGTGCCAGCAGTTTACACCGAAAGGGGGCCTCCTACGAGCAGTACTTC.